This T cell receptor (beta chain) was captured in a study of response to subunit inactivated influenza vaccine. This clonotype was counted only a few times. Its antigen is unidentified. MiXCR was run by TCRdb on the RT-PCR reads, yielding one entry per CDR3 protein. This table holds approximately 520,000 distinct CDR3 sequences, about 17% found once. Germline V gives CDR1 SGHAT, CDR2 FQNNGV. Trimming pared 0 bases from V and 1 base from J, leaving 6 bases between. There are 15 residues in the CDR3. General observations from the study: T cells newly recruited by each seasonal influenza vaccination are few, the authors suggested.

V gene TRBV11-2 combines with J gene TRBJ2-2, with D hard to call. Here the sequenced sample was CD4+ T cells sorted from PBMCs, taken around 25 months after vaccination. The source is a man aged 50-75 years who received an inactivated influenza vaccine. CDR3 amino acids: CASSLDPVNTGELFF. The CDR3 DNA sequence: TGTGCCAGCAGCTTAGACCCAGTGAACACCGGGGAGCTGTTTTTT.